The 26 T cell receptor beta chains listed next were all sequenced from one sample in a study of neurological immune-mediated disorders. TCRdb used MiXCR to reprocess the 5' RACE reads, holding one entry per CDR3 protein. Counted here are roughly 71,000 distinct CDR3 sequences, 3.9% occurring once; the ten biggest clones make up approximately 1.2%. Sequences were obtained from PBMCs. These receptors were collected from a man between 25 and 39 years old with multiple sclerosis.

The sample holds many counts of this clonotype. The rearrangement joins TRBV20-1 to TRBJ2-7, with TRBD2 identical over 9 bases. Trimming at V came to 6 bases and at J to 7 bases, leaving 1 base not matched to a gene. CDR1 is DFQATT, CDR2 SNEGSKA, per germline (reference sequence). CDR3 length equals 10 residues. The CDR3 DNA follows: TGCAGTGCAACTAGCGGGGAGCAGTACTTC. It yields the protein CSATSGEQYF.

There are many counts of this clonotype. The rearrangement uses TRBV20-1 and TRBJ1-4; D remains ambiguous. Trimming removed 3 bases at V and 10 bases at J, with 15 bases between. The CDR3 is made up of 13 amino acids. Germline-derived CDR1 and CDR2 are DFQATT and SNEGSKA (reference sequence). The CDR3 is CSASPRPLGKLFF. CDR3 sequence (DNA): TGCAGTGCTAGTCCCCGGCCCCTGGGAAAACTGTTTTTT.

Comments on this clonotype: The junction does not match germline at one end; this may be a read error. The chain carries TRBV27 and TRBJ1-6, with 8 nucleotides matching TRBD1. CDR3 size: 13 residues. Germline CDR1 reads MNHEY; CDR2 reads SMNVEV (reference sequence). The CDR3 loop is CASSPTGGSPLNF. In nucleotides, the CDR3 is TGTGCCAGCAGTCCCACAGGGGGTTCACCCCTCAACTTT.

This clonotype came up once. V usage is TRBV3-1 and J usage is TRBJ2-3; D not resolved. In germline, CDR1 is LGHDT, CDR2 YNNKEL (reference sequence). The germline V and J ends were trimmed by 4 bases and 5 bases, with 4 bases remaining between them. This CDR3 comprises 11 residues. Here the CDR3 reads CASSRRDTQYF. Written as DNA, the CDR3 is TGTGCCAGCAGCCGGAGAGATACGCAGTATTTT.

This clonotype was counted at least ten times. The chain couples TRBV18 to TRBJ1-2, with TRBD1 matching 8 bases. This CDR3 contains 15 residues. With V trimmed by 4 bases and J by 6 bases, 10 bases remained unmatched. In germline, CDR1 is KGHSH, CDR2 LQKENI. The CDR3 loop is CASSLRADRVHGYTF. The CDR3 region has the DNA TGTGCCAGCTCACTCAGAGCGGACAGGGTGCATGGCTACACCTTC.

Many counts were recorded for this clonotype. J is TRBJ1-2 and V is TRBV5-1; 7 bases match TRBD1. The CDR3 runs 16 residues. The junction had 9 bases not matched to a gene; V was cut back by 3 bases and J by 1 base. The germline V gene has CDR1 SGHRS and CDR2 YFSETQ. CDR3 coding DNA: TGCGCCAGCAGCTATGGGACAGCTGAAGATAACTATGGCTACACCTTC. Translating it yields CASSYGTAEDNYGYTF.

At least ten counts were recorded for this clonotype. V gene TRBV12-3 or TRBV12-4 combines with J gene TRBJ2-7; TRBD1 or TRBD2 may be the D gene (5 bases each). The CDR3 consists of 16 residues. Trimming removed 2 bases from V and 6 bases from J, with 20 bases in between. As DNA, the CDR3 is TGTGCCAGCAGTTTAAGGTGGGGACCTCCCTTTAGCGAGCAGTACTTC. Protein sequence: CASSLRWGPPFSEQYF.

This clonotype was seen many times. This chain links TRBV27 with TRBJ1-1; unclear D gene. The V end lost 3 bases, the J end lost 4 bases, and 12 bases lay between the germline ends. The CDR3 spans 14 residues. Germline V lookup: CDR1 MNHEY, CDR2 SMNVEV (reference sequence). This chain's CDR3 is CASSLSPPVTEAFF. Here the CDR3 DNA reads TGTGCCAGCAGTTTGTCCCCCCCGGTCACTGAAGCTTTCTTT.

In this sample, this clonotype turned up many times. The chain links TRBV28 to TRBJ2-6, with 7 bases matching TRBD1. The CDR3 spans 17 residues. Germline V gene lookup returns CDR1 MDHEN and CDR2 SYDVKM. With 8 bases clipped from V and 0 bases from J, the junction kept 10 bases outside the gene matches. CDR3 nucleotide sequence: TGTGCCAGCGAAGGGACAGCATCCTCCTCTGGGGCCAACGTCCTGACTTTC. This sequence encodes CASEGTASSSGANVLTF.

This clonotype was counted many times. The chain carries TRBV5-5 and TRBJ2-1, with TRBD2 identical over 8 bases. Germline trimming cut 4 bases from V and 6 bases from J; bases unmatched to any gene: 9. From germline, CDR1 is SGHKS and CDR2 YYEKEE (reference sequence). CDR3 length: 15 amino acids. The CDR3 is CASSTRGGLGNEQFF. CDR3 nucleotides: TGTGCCAGCAGCACTCGGGGGGGGTTGGGCAATGAGCAGTTCTTC.

In this sample, this clonotype turned up many times. The gene calls are TRBV3-1 and TRBJ1-5; 10 bases are a match to TRBD1. Trimming cost V 4 bases and J 2 bases; bases outside gene matches: 2. CDR3 size: 15 residues. CDR1 LGHDT and CDR2 YNNKEL come from the germline V gene (reference sequence). The CDR3 DNA reads TGTGCCAGCAGCCTCGGGACAGGGGGCAATCAGCCCCAGCATTTT. Amino acids: CASSLGTGGNQPQHF.

About this clonotype itself: A read error may produce the germline difference seen at one junction end. This chain uses TRBV9 with TRBJ1-1; TRBD1 is a possible D gene (5 bases). The CDR3 runs 16 residues. CDR1 is SGDLS and CDR2 is YYNGEE in the germline V gene. CDR3 in DNA: TGTGCCAGCAGGCCCAGCGGAGGGGAATTTTTATCCGCAGCTTTCTTC. Encoded protein: CASRPSGGEFLSAAFF.

This clonotype has at least ten counts. Here the CDR3 DNA reads TGTGCCAGCAGGGCGGGACAGGGAGTCACAGATACGCAGTATTTT. It translates to CASRAGQGVTDTQYF. The J gene is TRBJ2-3, the V gene TRBV7-6; 9 bases are a match to TRBD1. The V gene end was trimmed by 6 bases and the J gene end by 2 bases; junction bases not matched to a gene: 6. The CDR3 is 15 residues long. In germline, CDR1 is SGHVS, CDR2 FNYEAQ.

This clonotype was seen repeatedly, ten times or more. This chain joins TRBV29-1 and TRBJ1-2; D call uncertain. Germline-derived CDR1 and CDR2 are SQVTM and ANQGSEA. The length of the CDR3 is 13 residues. The germline V and J ends were trimmed by 7 bases and 0 bases, with 12 bases remaining between them. This CDR3 reads CSAEWQPNYGYTF. Written as DNA, the CDR3 is TGCAGCGCCGAGTGGCAGCCTAACTATGGCTACACCTTC.

This clonotype has a count of ten or more. The CDR3, as DNA: TGTGCCATCAGCCCAGCGGGGGCTAGCACAGATACGCAGTATTTT. Amino acids: CAISPAGASTDTQYF. The chain uses TRBV10-3 and TRBJ2-3; 8 bases line up with TRBD2. The V segment lost 6 bases and the J segment 0 bases; nucleotides outside the gene matches: 5. This CDR3 comprises 15 residues. Germline CDR1 reads ENHRY; CDR2 reads SYGVKD.

A few counts support this clonotype. A much larger clone differs by one base, so this may be a read error. The chain carries TRBV18 and TRBJ2-6, with D perhaps matching TRBD1 (5 bases). Germline V gene lookup returns CDR1 KGHSH and CDR2 LQKENI. The CDR3 runs 14 residues. The CDR3 spells CASSPNSGAKVLTF. As DNA, the CDR3 is TGTGCCAGCTCACCGAACTCTGGGGCCAAAGTCCTGACTTTC.

This clonotype was observed many times. The chain recombines TRBV5-5 with TRBJ2-5; 9 bases agree with TRBD1. Germline V gene data show CDR1 as SGHKS and CDR2 as YYEKEE (reference sequence). This CDR3 has 16 residues. Germline trimming cut 4 bases from V and 5 bases from J; bases unmatched to any gene: 12. This CDR3 reads CASSLTGGRPGETQYF. As DNA, the CDR3 is TGTGCCAGCAGCCTGACAGGGGGACGGCCGGGGGAGACCCAGTACTTC. The full variable domain, completed using reference TRBV5-5 and TRBJ2-5, is DAGVTQSPTHLIKTRGQQVTLRCSPISGHKSVSWYQQVLGQGPQFIFQYYEKEERGRGNFPDRFSARQFPNYSSELNVNALLLGDSALYLCASSLTGGRPGETQYFGPGTRLLVL.

The chain carries TRBV5-1 and TRBJ2-7, with a possible D match to TRBD1 (5 bases). Germline CDR1 is SGHRS and CDR2 is YFSETQ. Trimming stripped 0 bases from V and 2 bases from J, with 15 bases between. The CDR3 extends over 16 amino acids. CDR3 amino acids: CASSLATGQTAYEQYF. As DNA, the CDR3 is TGCGCCAGCAGCTTGGCTACCGGACAAACAGCCTACGAGCAGTACTTC.

This clonotype came up many times. CDR3 in DNA: TGTGCCAGCAGTGGCAGGGGGAAATACGAGCAGTACTTC. Its translation: CASSGRGKYEQYF. The genes are TRBV7-9 and TRBJ2-7; the match to TRBD1 covers 7 bases. Looked up from germline, CDR1 is SEHNR and CDR2 is FQNEAQ (reference sequence). V was pared by 6 bases and J by 4 bases, with 6 bases of the junction left unmatched. This CDR3 has 13 amino acids.

The table lists this clonotype with many counts. The chain links TRBV5-5 to TRBJ2-5; 7 nucleotides align to TRBD1. Losses at the gene ends were 3 bases for V and 2 bases for J; bases not matched to a gene: 4. Germline V lookup: CDR1 SGHKS, CDR2 YYEKEE (reference sequence). CDR3 size: 14 residues. Here the CDR3 DNA reads TGTGCCAGCAGCTGGGGACAGCCTCAAGAGACCCAGTACTTC. Translating it yields CASSWGQPQETQYF.

Ten or more counts support this clonotype. The chain links TRBV6-4 to TRBJ2-3; 11 bases agree with TRBD2. Germline trimming cut 0 bases from V and 4 bases from J; bases unmatched to any gene: 0. The CDR3 is made up of 15 amino acids. The V gene's germline CDR1 is MRHNA and CDR2 SNTAGT. CDR3 residues: CASSDSSGGADTQYF. DNA for the CDR3: TGTGCCAGCAGTGACTCTAGCGGGGGGGCAGATACGCAGTATTTT.

This clonotype occurred many times. This chain connects TRBV20-1 to TRBJ2-7, with 8 bases lining up with TRBD1. Germline V gives CDR1 DFQATT, CDR2 SNEGSKA (reference sequence). The length of the CDR3 is 14 residues. With V trimmed by 6 bases and J by 7 bases, 14 bases remained unmatched. The CDR3, as DNA: TGCAGTGCCAAAACTTGGACAGGGCCTAGAGAGCAGTACTTC. It specifies CSAKTWTGPREQYF.

This clonotype has at least ten counts. The CDR3 region is CASSLGAGGSYNEQFF. CDR3 nucleotide sequence: TGTGCCAGCAGTTTAGGAGCGGGGGGCTCCTACAATGAGCAGTTCTTC. The chain uses TRBV12-3 or TRBV12-4 and TRBJ2-1, with TRBD2 matching over 9 bases. This CDR3 comprises 16 residues. V lost 1 base, J lost 0 bases, and 1 base stayed unmatched.

The sample holds many counts of this clonotype. The chain carries TRBV6-5 and TRBJ2-5, with 7 bases identical to TRBD2. The CDR3 runs 15 residues. Germline assignment: CDR1 MNHEY and CDR2 SVGAGI. V trimming: 6 bases; J trimming: 4 bases; junction bases outside the gene matches: 11. The DNA of the CDR3 is TGTGCCAGCAGATCACTAGCGATCAGGAGAGAGACCCAGTACTTC. Translation gives CASRSLAIRRETQYF.

There are a few counts of this clonotype. A read error may explain this, as a much larger clone is one base away. The V gene is TRBV5-4, the J gene TRBJ1-1; no definite D call. The V gene's germline CDR1 is SGHNT and CDR2 YYREEE (reference sequence). The V and J ends lost 2 bases and 1 base respectively, with 9 bases between them. The CDR3 covers 14 residues. The CDR3 DNA follows: TGTGCCAGCAGCTTCGGAAAGAGGAACACTGAAGCTTTCTTT. The encoded protein is CASSFGKRNTEAFF.

For the CDR3, the DNA is TGTGCCAGCAGTTACGTGTTGGGACAGAATCCCTACGAGCAGTACTTC. Residues: CASSYVLGQNPYEQYF. The genes are TRBV6-6 and TRBJ2-7; 7 nucleotides align to TRBD1. The CDR3 is made up of 16 amino acids. The trim removed 2 bases at V and 2 bases at J, leaving 9 bases unmatched. Germline V gene lookup returns CDR1 MNHNY and CDR2 SVGAGI (reference sequence).